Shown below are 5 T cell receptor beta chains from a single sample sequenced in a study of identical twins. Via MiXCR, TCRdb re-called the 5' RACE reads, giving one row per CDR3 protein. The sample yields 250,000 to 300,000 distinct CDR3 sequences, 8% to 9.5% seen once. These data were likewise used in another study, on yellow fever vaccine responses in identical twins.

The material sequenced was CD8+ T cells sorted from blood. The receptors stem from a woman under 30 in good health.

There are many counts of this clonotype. This chain's CDR3 is CSVELETSGSPGEQYF. The CDR3 coding sequence is TGCAGCGTTGAACTCGAGACTAGCGGGAGCCCAGGCGAGCAGTACTTC. The chain links TRBV29-1 to TRBJ2-7; TRBD2 aligns across 12 bases. Trimming cost V 2 bases and J 6 bases; bases outside gene matches: 11. This CDR3 has 16 amino acids. The germline gives CDR1 SQVTM, CDR2 ANQGSEA.

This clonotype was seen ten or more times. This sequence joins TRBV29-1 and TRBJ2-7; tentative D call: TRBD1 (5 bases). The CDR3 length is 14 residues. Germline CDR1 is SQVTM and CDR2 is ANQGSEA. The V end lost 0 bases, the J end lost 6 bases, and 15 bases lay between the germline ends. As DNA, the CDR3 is TGCAGCGTTGAAGATGGTTTTTTAGGGGTCGAGCAGTACTTC. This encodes CSVEDGFLGVEQYF.

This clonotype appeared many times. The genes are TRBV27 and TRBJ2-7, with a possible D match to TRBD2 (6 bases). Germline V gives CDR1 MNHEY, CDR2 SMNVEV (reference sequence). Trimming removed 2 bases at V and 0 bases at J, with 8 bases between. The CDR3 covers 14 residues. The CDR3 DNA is TGTGCCAGCAGTTTAGCGGGACCCTCCTACGAGCAGTACTTC. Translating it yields CASSLAGPSYEQYF.

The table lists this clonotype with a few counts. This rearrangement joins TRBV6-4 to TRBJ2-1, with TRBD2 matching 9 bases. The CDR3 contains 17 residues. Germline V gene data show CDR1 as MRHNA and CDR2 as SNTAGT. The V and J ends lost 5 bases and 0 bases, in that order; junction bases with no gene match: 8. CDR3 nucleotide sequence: TGTGCCAGCAGTACGACTAGCGGAGGAAGCTCCTACAATGAGCAGTTCTTC. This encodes CASSTTSGGSSYNEQFF.

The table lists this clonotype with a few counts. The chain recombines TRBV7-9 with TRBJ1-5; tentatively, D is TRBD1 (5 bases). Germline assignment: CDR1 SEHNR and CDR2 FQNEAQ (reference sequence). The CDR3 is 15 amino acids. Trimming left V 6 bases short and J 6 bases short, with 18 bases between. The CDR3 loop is CASSHDSLKGQPQHF. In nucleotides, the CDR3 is TGTGCCAGCAGTCACGACAGCCTCAAAGGTCAGCCCCAGCATTTT.